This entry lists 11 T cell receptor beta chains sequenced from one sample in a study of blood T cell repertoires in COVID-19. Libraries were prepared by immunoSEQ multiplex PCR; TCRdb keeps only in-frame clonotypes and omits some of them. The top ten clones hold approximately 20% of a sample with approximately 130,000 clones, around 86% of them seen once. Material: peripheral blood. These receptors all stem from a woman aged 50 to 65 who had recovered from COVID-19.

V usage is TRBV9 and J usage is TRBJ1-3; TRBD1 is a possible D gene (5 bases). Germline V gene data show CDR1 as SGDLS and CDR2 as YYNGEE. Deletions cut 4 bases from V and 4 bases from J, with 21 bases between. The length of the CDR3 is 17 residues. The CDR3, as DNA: TGTGCCAGCAGCATGGGGGGGTATGCAGGGCGCGGAAACACCATATATTTT. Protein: CASSMGGYAGRGNTIYF.

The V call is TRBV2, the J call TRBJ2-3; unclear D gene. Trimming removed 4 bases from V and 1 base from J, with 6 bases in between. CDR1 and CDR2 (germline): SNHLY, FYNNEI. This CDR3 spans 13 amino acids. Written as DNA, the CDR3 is TGTGCCAGCAGTGCGTTCGGCACAGATACGCAGTATTTT. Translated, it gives CASSAFGTDTQYF.

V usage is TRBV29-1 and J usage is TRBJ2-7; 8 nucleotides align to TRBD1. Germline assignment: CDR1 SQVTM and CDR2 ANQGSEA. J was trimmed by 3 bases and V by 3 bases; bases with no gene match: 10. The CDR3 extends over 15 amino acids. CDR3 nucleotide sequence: TGCAGCGTTGATACGTGGACAGGGAGAAGCTACGAGCAGTACTTC. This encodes CSVDTWTGRSYEQYF.

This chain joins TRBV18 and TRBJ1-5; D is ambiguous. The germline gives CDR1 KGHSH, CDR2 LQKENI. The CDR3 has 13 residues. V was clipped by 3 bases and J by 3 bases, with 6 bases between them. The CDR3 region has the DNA TGTGCCAGCTCACCTTTAGACAATCAGCCCCAGCATTTT. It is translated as CASSPLDNQPQHF. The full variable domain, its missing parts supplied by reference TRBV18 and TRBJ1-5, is NAGVMQNPRHLVRRRGQEARLRCSPMKGHSHVYWYRQLPEEGLKFMVYLQKENIIDESGMPKERFSAEFPKEGPSILRIQQVVRGDSAAYFCASSPLDNQPQHFGDGTRLSIL.

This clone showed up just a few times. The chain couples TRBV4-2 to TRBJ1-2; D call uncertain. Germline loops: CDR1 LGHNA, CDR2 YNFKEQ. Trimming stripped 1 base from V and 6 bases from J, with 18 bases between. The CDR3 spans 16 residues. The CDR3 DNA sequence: TGTGCCAGCAGCCAAGGGGCGGGGTTAGAGGCGAATGGCTACACCTTC. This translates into CASSQGAGLEANGYTF.

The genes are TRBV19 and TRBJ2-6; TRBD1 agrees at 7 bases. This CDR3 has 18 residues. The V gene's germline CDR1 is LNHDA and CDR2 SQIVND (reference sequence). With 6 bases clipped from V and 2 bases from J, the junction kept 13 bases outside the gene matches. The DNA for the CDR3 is TGTGCCAGTAGACCCTCCGGGACAGCACTAGCTGGGGCCAACGTCCTGACTTTC. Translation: CASRPSGTALAGANVLTF.

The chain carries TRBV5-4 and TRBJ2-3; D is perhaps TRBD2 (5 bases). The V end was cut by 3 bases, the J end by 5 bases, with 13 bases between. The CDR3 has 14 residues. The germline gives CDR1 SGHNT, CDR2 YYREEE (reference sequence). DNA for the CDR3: TGTGCCAGCAGCTCCGGACTTAAAAGAGATACGCAGTATTTT. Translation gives CASSSGLKRDTQYF.

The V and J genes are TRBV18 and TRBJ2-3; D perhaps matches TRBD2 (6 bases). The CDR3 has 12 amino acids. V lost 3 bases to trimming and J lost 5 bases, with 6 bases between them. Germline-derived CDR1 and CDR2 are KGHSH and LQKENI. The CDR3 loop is CASSPGGDTQYF. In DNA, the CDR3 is TGTGCCAGCTCACCGGGAGGAGATACGCAGTATTTT.

CDR3 residues: CASSTGTSGETQYF. The DNA for the CDR3 is TGTGCCAGCAGTACCGGGACTAGTGGTGAGACCCAGTACTTC. The rearrangement links TRBV27 to TRBJ2-5; TRBD2 matches at 8 bases. With 5 bases clipped from V and 5 bases from J, the junction kept 7 bases outside the gene matches. The CDR3 runs to 14 residues. Germline V gene data show CDR1 as MNHEY and CDR2 as SMNVEV (reference sequence).

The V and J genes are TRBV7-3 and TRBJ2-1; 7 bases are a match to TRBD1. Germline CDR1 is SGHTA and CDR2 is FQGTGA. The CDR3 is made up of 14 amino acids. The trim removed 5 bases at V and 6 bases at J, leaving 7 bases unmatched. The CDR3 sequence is CASSPTGEINEQFF. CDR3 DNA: TGTGCCAGCAGCCCCACAGGGGAGATCAATGAGCAGTTCTTC.

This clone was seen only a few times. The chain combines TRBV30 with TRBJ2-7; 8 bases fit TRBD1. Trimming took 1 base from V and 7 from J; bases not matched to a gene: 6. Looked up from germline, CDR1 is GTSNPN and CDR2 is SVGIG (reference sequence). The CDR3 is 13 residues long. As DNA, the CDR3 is TGTGCCTGGAGTGCAGGGGGCCGTTTGGAGCAGTACTTC. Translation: CAWSAGGRLEQYF.